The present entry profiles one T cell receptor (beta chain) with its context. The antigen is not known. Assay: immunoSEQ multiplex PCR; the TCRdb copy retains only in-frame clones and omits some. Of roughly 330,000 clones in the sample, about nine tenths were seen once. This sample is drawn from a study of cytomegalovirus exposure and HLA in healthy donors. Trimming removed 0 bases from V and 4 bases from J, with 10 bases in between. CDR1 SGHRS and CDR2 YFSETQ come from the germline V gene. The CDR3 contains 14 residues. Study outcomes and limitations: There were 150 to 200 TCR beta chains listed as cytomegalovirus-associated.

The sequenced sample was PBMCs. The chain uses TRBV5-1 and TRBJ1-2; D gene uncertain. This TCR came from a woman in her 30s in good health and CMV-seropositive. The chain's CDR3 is CASSLGANPYGYTF. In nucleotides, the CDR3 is TGCGCCAGCAGCTTGGGGGCGAACCCCTATGGCTACACCTTC.